This T cell receptor (beta chain) derives from a study of cytomegalovirus exposure and HLA in healthy donors. Whole-study context: Researchers previously reported finding about 110 million unique TCR beta sequences from about 170 million T cells.

In the case of this clone: Its cognate antigen is unknown.

The CDR3 is 17 residues long. With V trimmed by 1 base and J by 9 bases, 14 bases remained unmatched. Per the germline V gene, CDR1 is MGHRA and CDR2 is YSYEKL. Study-level findings and limits: A later analysis revealed that TCR association rates differed between HLA loci, peaking at DRB1 and bottoming out at HLA-C. There was a cluster of highly shared sequence variants that was likely a sequencing artifact.

It was with 60 Vbeta and 13 Jbeta primers that the PCR ran. Clones were read by immunoSEQ multiplex PCR, and TCRdb kept only the in-frame ones, dropping some. The repertoire has roughly 200,000 clones, around 89% of them found once; the top ten carry roughly 1%. Sequenced material: PBMCs. The TCR was taken from a woman between 18 and 29 years old in good health and CMV-seronegative. This rearrangement joins TRBV4-1 to TRBJ2-1; 8 bases are shared with TRBD2. In nucleotides, the CDR3 is TGCGCCAGCAGCCAAGGGTCGGGGGGGCCCTTGGGGGGTGAGCAGTTCTTC. Protein: CASSQGSGGPLGGEQFF.